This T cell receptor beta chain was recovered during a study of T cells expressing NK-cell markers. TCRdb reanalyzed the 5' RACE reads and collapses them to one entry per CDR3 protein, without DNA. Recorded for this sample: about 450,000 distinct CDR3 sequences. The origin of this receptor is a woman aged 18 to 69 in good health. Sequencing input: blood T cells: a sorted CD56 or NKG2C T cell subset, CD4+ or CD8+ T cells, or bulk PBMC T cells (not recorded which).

The CDR3 spells CASSWTRGAISYNEQFF. The rearrangement uses TRBV5-1 and TRBJ2-1; TCRdb's assignment of TRBD1 cannot be checked, as there is no DNA. Germline lookup yields CDR1 SGHRS and CDR2 YFSETQ. This CDR3 has 17 residues.